This T cell receptor delta chain is drawn from a study of γδ T cells in repeated Plasmodium falciparum infection. Whole-study context: Four controlled malaria infections with P. falciparum NF54 spanned about 23 months.

TCRdb re-called clones from the multiplex PCR reads using CATT. The sample consists of under 65,000 delta-chain clones, over 1.5% of them appearing once. Flow sorting of PBMC yielded separate Vgamma9/Vdelta2+ and Vdelta2-negative gammadelta T cell populations for bulk repertoire analysis. Germline CDR1 is TSWWSYY and CDR2 is QGS. Trimming removed 5 bases from V and 0 bases from J; junction bases left unmatched: 21. This CDR3 spans 21 amino acids. The table lists this clone with a few counts. A far larger clone is only one base removed, so a read error is likely. In the same sample, other DNA sequences code for this CDR3.

Sequencing was performed on gamma-delta T cells from blood. The J gene is TRDJ1, the V gene TRDV1; 10 nucleotides agree with TRDD3. Here the J gene came from matching the DNA to germline, since TCRdb omits it. The TCR was taken from a pool of human donors (malaria-infected and uninfected, not separated). In DNA form, the CDR3 reads TGTGCTCTTGGGAAGAGGGGCTGGGGGATAAGAGGGCTGGTTTACACCGATAAACTCATCTTT. Translating it yields CALGKRGWGIRGLVYTDKLIF.